The 21 T cell receptor beta chains below all came from one sample that was sequenced in a study of shared clonotypes between healthy human individuals. Some clones are missing from TCRdb's copy, which holds only in-frame ones; the method was immunoSEQ multiplex PCR. The sample gives roughly 720,000 clones, about nine tenths of which show up once; approximately 35% is in the top ten. The sample comprised memory CD8+ T cells from PBMCs. Described subset: CD45RO+ cells pooled with CCR7-negative TemRA cells. Receptors were obtained from a man younger than 35 in good health. Some clones in this sample may be carry-over from other donors' samples.

This sequence joins TRBV5-4 and TRBJ2-1; 12 bases align to TRBD2. The CDR3 covers 17 residues. J gave up 5 bases and V 3 bases, and 9 bases lay outside the gene matches. Per germline, CDR1 SGHNT and CDR2 YYREEE (reference sequence). CDR3 coding DNA: TGTGCCAGCAGCTCGACTAGCGGGAGCTCTAGTCACAATGAGCAGTTCTTC. Translation gives CASSSTSGSSSHNEQFF.

This clone was counted once. The chain has TRBV6-1 and TRBJ1-4; D remains ambiguous. Trimming cost V 4 bases and J 0 bases, with 9 bases left between them. Germline assignment: CDR1 MNHNS and CDR2 SASEGT. This CDR3 region has 15 residues. CDR3 nucleotides: TGTGCCAGCAGTGGATTGCCCGCAACTAATGAAAAACTGTTTTTT. It yields the protein CASSGLPATNEKLFF.

The chain links TRBV28 to TRBJ1-2, with TRBD1 as a possible D gene (6 bases). CDR1 is MDHEN, CDR2 SYDVKM, per germline. The length of the CDR3 is 16 residues. V shed 6 bases and J shed 6 bases, with 23 bases lying between them. CDR3 region: CASSLLIQGQKNGYTF. The CDR3 DNA is TGTGCCAGCAGCCTTTTAATCCAGGGGCAGAAGAATGGCTACACCTTC.

The gene calls are TRBV30 and TRBJ1-2; D unclear. V lost 5 bases and J lost 1, with 8 bases in between. The germline CDR1 and CDR2 sequences are GTSNPN and SVGIG (reference sequence). This CDR3 is 12 amino acids long. The CDR3 loop reads CAWGVGNYGYTF. Written as DNA, the CDR3 is TGTGCCTGGGGGGTGGGTAACTATGGCTACACCTTC.

The CDR3 sequence: CSVAGGLGETQYF. The CDR3 bases are TGCAGCGTAGCAGGGGGGCTTGGGGAGACCCAGTACTTC. This chain joins TRBV29-1 and TRBJ2-5; possible D gene TRBD1, 7 bases. The germline V gene has CDR1 SQVTM and CDR2 ANQGSEA. The CDR3 covers 13 residues. Deletions cut 6 bases from V and 5 bases from J, with 16 bases between.

This chain links TRBV27 with TRBJ2-3; the D call may be TRBD1 or TRBD2 (5 bases each). V lost 5 bases and J 4 bases, leaving 16 bases between the germline ends. Germline lookup yields CDR1 MNHEY and CDR2 SMNVEV (reference sequence). CDR3 length equals 15 residues. CDR3 amino acids: CASSASLGTPDTQYF. The CDR3 DNA is TGTGCCAGCAGTGCATCGCTCGGGACCCCAGATACGCAGTATTTT.

This clone appeared many times. Other DNA sequences in the same sample also yield this CDR3. V gene TRBV4-1 combines with J gene TRBJ2-7; D gene unclear. V was trimmed by 1 base and J by 4 bases, leaving 8 bases between them. Germline assignment: CDR1 MGHRA and CDR2 YSYEKL. The CDR3 length is 13 residues. The CDR3 DNA follows: TGCGCCAGCAGCCAAGGTTTGGGGTACGAGCAGTACTTC. It specifies CASSQGLGYEQYF.

This chain uses TRBV15 with TRBJ2-5, with 9 bases identical to TRBD1. CDR1 and CDR2 (germline): LNHNV, YYDKDF (reference sequence). The CDR3 length is 13 residues. V shed 3 bases, J shed 11 bases, and the junction held 7 bases outside the gene matches. The CDR3 here is CATSRETGGKQYF. DNA of the CDR3: TGTGCCACCAGCAGGGAGACAGGGGGTAAGCAGTACTTC. The complete variable domain, with remaining parts taken from reference TRBV15 and TRBJ2-5, reads DAMVIQNPRYQVTQFGKPVTLSCSQTLNHNVMYWYQQKSSQAPKLLFHYYDKDFNNEADTPDNFQSRRPNTSFCFLDIRSPGLGDTAMYLCATSRETGGKQYFGPGTRLLVL.

The rearrangement links TRBV10-2 to TRBJ2-7; 10 nucleotides match TRBD2. V was pared by 3 bases and J by 6 bases, with 11 bases of the junction left unmatched. Germline V gene lookup returns CDR1 WSHSY and CDR2 SAAADI. The length of the CDR3 is 16 residues. This CDR3 is CASSDLLAGVLGEQYF. The CDR3 DNA is TGCGCCAGCAGTGATCTTCTAGCGGGAGTTTTGGGCGAGCAGTACTTC.

Concerning this clone itself: This sample also contains other DNA sequences that code for the same CDR3. The chain recombines TRBV27 with TRBJ1-1, with TRBD1 matching 7 bases. The CDR3 contains 14 residues. Germline V gene data show CDR1 as MNHEY and CDR2 as SMNVEV (reference sequence). The V segment lost 2 bases and the J segment 5 bases; nucleotides outside the gene matches: 5. CDR3: CASSLRQGGTEAFF. CDR3 nucleotides: TGTGCCAGCAGTTTAAGACAGGGAGGAACTGAAGCTTTCTTT.

The table lists this clone with a count of one. The V call is TRBV9, the J call TRBJ1-4; 7 bases match TRBD1. Looked up from germline, CDR1 is SGDLS and CDR2 is YYNGEE. The CDR3 spans 15 residues. V lost 1 base, J lost 4 bases, and 4 bases stayed unmatched. The CDR3 protein is CASSVSGTDNEKLFF. CDR3 nucleotide sequence: TGTGCCAGCAGCGTATCCGGGACAGATAATGAAAAACTGTTTTTT.

This clone came up once. Other DNA variants within this sample encode the same CDR3. This chain's CDR3 is CASSFLGNQPQHF. The CDR3 DNA reads TGTGCCAGCAGTTTCTTGGGGAATCAGCCCCAGCATTTT. The chain links TRBV27 to TRBJ1-5; D remains unclear. Trimming took 3 bases from V and 4 from J, leaving 7 bases between them. Germline V gene sequence: CDR1 MNHEY, CDR2 SMNVEV (reference sequence). CDR3 length equals 13 residues.

The chain is built from TRBV13 and TRBJ1-2; no clear D. The V and J ends lost 3 bases and 7 bases respectively, with 21 bases between them. CDR3 length: 16 amino acids. Germline CDR1 is PRHDT and CDR2 is FYEKMQ (reference sequence). Here the CDR3 reads CASSLRGPAIVSGYTF. Here the CDR3 DNA reads TGTGCCAGCAGCTTGAGAGGGCCCGCCATCGTCTCTGGCTACACCTTC.

CDR3 DNA: TGTGCCAGCAGCGTAGGAACGGCACTCCAAGAGACCCAGTACTTC. Encoded protein: CASSVGTALQETQYF. The V gene is TRBV9, the J gene TRBJ2-5; D not certain. The CDR3 loop spans 15 amino acids. From germline, CDR1 is SGDLS and CDR2 YYNGEE. V was trimmed by 0 bases and J by 1 base, leaving 10 bases between them.

The gene calls are TRBV28 and TRBJ1-2; D remains unclear. Per germline, CDR1 MDHEN and CDR2 SYDVKM. The CDR3 is 14 amino acids. Trimming cost V 2 bases and J 8 bases, with 15 bases left between them. CDR3 region: CASSLQSTSIGYTF. The CDR3 coding sequence is TGTGCCAGCAGTTTACAGTCCACTTCCATCGGCTACACCTTC.

The V gene is TRBV27, the J gene TRBJ2-1, with D possibly TRBD2 on 5 matching bases. Germline V gene lookup returns CDR1 MNHEY and CDR2 SMNVEV (reference sequence). The CDR3 runs 12 residues. The V end lost 3 bases, the J end lost 8 bases, and 8 bases lay between the germline ends. CDR3 residues: CASSFGGHEQFF. The CDR3 DNA sequence: TGTGCCAGCAGTTTTGGCGGGCATGAGCAGTTCTTC.

The V gene is TRBV5-4, the J gene TRBJ2-7; TRBD1 matches 9 bases. The CDR3 runs to 14 residues. V lost 2 bases, J lost 5 bases, and 5 bases stayed unmatched. From germline, CDR1 is SGHNT and CDR2 YYREEE (reference sequence). The CDR3 DNA sequence: TGTGCCAGCAGCTTCCGGGACAGGGCCCACGAGCAGTACTTC. Translation gives CASSFRDRAHEQYF. The whole variable domain, remainder taken from reference TRBV5-4 and TRBJ2-7, is ETGVTQSPTHLIKTRGQQVTLRCSSQSGHNTVSWYQQALGQGPQFIFQYYREEENGRGNFPPRFSGLQFPNYSSELNVNALELDDSALYLCASSFRDRAHEQYFGPGTRLTVT.

The genes are TRBV27 and TRBJ2-5, with 7 nucleotides matching TRBD1. The closer fit of TRBJ2-7 to the DNA end suggests the J call may be wrong. CDR3 length equals 15 residues. Germline loops: CDR1 MNHEY, CDR2 SMNVEV (reference sequence). The CDR3: CASSPRAGGFYEQYF. CDR3 nucleotides: TGTGCCAGCAGTCCTCGGGCAGGGGGATTCTACGAGCAGTACTTC.

This chain joins TRBV5-6 and TRBJ1-5, with D maybe TRBD1 (5 bases). V lost 4 bases, J lost 0 bases, and 11 bases lay in between. The germline V gene encodes CDR1 SGHDT and CDR2 YYEEEE. CDR3 length: 15 residues. CDR3 loop: CASSGGGVSNQPQHF. Written as DNA, the CDR3 is TGTGCCAGCAGCGGAGGAGGGGTTAGCAATCAGCCCCAGCATTTT.

A remark on this clone: The same CDR3 is also encoded by other DNA sequences in this sample. The V gene is TRBV7-9, the J gene TRBJ2-1; D may correspond to TRBD1 or TRBD2 (5 bases each). The CDR3 length is 11 residues. V lost 3 bases and J 8 bases, leaving 5 bases between the germline ends. Looked up from germline, CDR1 is SEHNR and CDR2 is FQNEAQ (reference sequence). The CDR3 bases are TGTGCCAGCAGCTTGGGACATGAGCAGTTCTTC. Its translation is CASSLGHEQFF.

The chain combines TRBV5-1 with TRBJ2-3; D perhaps matches TRBD1 (6 bases). The V end lost 1 base, the J end lost 4 bases, and 10 bases lay between the germline ends. In germline, CDR1 is SGHRS, CDR2 YFSETQ. This CDR3 comprises 14 residues. The CDR3 DNA sequence: TGCGCCAGCAGCTTGCACAGGGTGGCAGATACGCAGTATTTT. Protein: CASSLHRVADTQYF.